Listed below are T cell receptor beta chains from one sample, sequenced in a study of technical replicates of blood from a handful of donors. Here immunoSEQ multiplex PCR was the method, and the copy in TCRdb shows in-frame clones only, minus some. The sample lists tens of thousands of clones, under 95% occurring once. Sequences were obtained from T cells isolated from PBMCs. Receptor source: a human donor in good health. The CDR3 runs from the conserved cysteine through the conserved F or W. The D gene is left open where the match is weak. Some rows have no size entry. The others give once, few or many, or a class for an expanded clone.

v_call: TRBV5-6
cdr3_length: 14
clone_size: NA
d_call: NA
j_call: TRBJ1-2
cdr3_aa: CASSLRSMNYGYTF
cdr3_nt: TGTGCCAGCAGCTTACGGAGTATGAACTATGGCTACACCTTC

v_call: TRBV2
cdr3_length: 15
clone_size: NA
d_call: NA
j_call: TRBJ2-7
cdr3_aa: CASKETSAVAGEQYF
cdr3_nt: TGTGCCAGCAAGGAGACTAGTGCGGTGGCGGGCGAGCAGTACTTC

v_call: TRBV30
cdr3_length: 13
clone_size: NA
d_call: NA
j_call: TRBJ1-5
cdr3_aa: CAFRHSGNQPQHF
cdr3_nt: TGTGCCTTCCGTCATTCGGGCAATCAGCCCCAGCATTTT

v_call: TRBV30
cdr3_length: 13
clone_size: NA
d_call: NA
j_call: TRBJ2-7
cdr3_aa: CAWSSRDSYEQYF
cdr3_nt: TGTGCCTGGAGTTCCCGGGACTCCTACGAGCAGTACTTC

v_call: TRBV5-1
cdr3_length: 14
clone_size: once
d_call: TRBD2
j_call: TRBJ2-1
cdr3_aa: CASSLDREGLEQFF
cdr3_nt: TGCGCCAGCAGCTTGGACCGGGAGGGCCTTGAGCAGTTCTTC

v_call: TRBV4-2
cdr3_length: 17
clone_size: once
d_call: NA
j_call: TRBJ2-1
cdr3_aa: CASSQPGLGPLYNEQFF
cdr3_nt: TGTGCCAGCAGCCAACCGGGACTCGGACCCCTCTACAATGAGCAGTTCTTC

v_call: TRBV30
cdr3_length: 12
clone_size: once
d_call: NA
j_call: TRBJ2-7
cdr3_aa: CAWNRDSYEQYF
cdr3_nt: TGTGCCTGGAACCGGGATTCCTACGAGCAGTACTTC

v_call: TRBV5-6
cdr3_length: 15
clone_size: NA
d_call: NA
j_call: TRBJ2-2
cdr3_aa: CASSRHPRSGGELFF
cdr3_nt: TGTGCCAGCAGCCGCCACCCGCGATCCGGCGGGGAGCTGTTTTTT

v_call: TRBV18
cdr3_length: 14
clone_size: NA
d_call: NA
j_call: TRBJ2-4
cdr3_aa: CASSPSPGPDIQYF
cdr3_nt: TGTGCCAGCTCACCAAGCCCAGGCCCGGACATTCAGTACTTC

v_call: TRBV21-1
cdr3_length: 15
clone_size: NA
d_call: NA
j_call: TRBJ1-5
cdr3_aa: CASRGGVYSNQPQHF
cdr3_nt: TGTGCCAGCAGGGGGGGGGTATATAGCAATCAGCCCCAGCATTTT

v_call: TRBV5-1
cdr3_length: 18
clone_size: NA
d_call: NA
j_call: TRBJ2-1
cdr3_aa: CASSLANPRSTSNNEQFF
cdr3_nt: TGCGCCAGCAGCTTGGCCAACCCTCGATCAACAAGTAACAATGAGCAGTTCTTC

v_call: TRBV5-1
cdr3_length: 16
clone_size: NA
d_call: TRBD1
j_call: TRBJ2-1
cdr3_aa: CASSGEPGQALDEQFF
cdr3_nt: TGCGCCAGCAGCGGAGAACCGGGACAGGCGTTGGATGAGCAGTTCTTC

v_call: TRBV19
cdr3_length: 15
clone_size: NA
d_call: TRBD1
j_call: TRBJ2-4
cdr3_aa: CASSTNRGSKNIQYF
cdr3_nt: TGTGCCAGTAGTACGAACAGGGGATCCAAAAACATTCAGTACTTC

v_call: TRBV18
cdr3_length: 17
clone_size: once
d_call: NA
j_call: TRBJ1-5
cdr3_aa: CASSPVPRDTAFLAQHF
cdr3_nt: TGTGCCAGCTCACCGGTCCCCCGGGACACGGCTTTTTTGGCCCAGCATTTT

v_call: TRBV12-5
cdr3_length: 18
clone_size: NA
d_call: NA
j_call: TRBJ1-2
cdr3_aa: CASGLVLLVGGSNYGYTF
cdr3_nt: TGTGCTAGTGGTTTGGTACTCCTTGTAGGGGGTTCTAACTATGGCTACACCTTC

v_call: TRBV11-2
cdr3_length: 14
clone_size: NA
d_call: TRBD1
j_call: TRBJ1-1
cdr3_aa: CASRAGGANTEAFF
cdr3_nt: TGTGCCAGCAGGGCAGGGGGCGCGAACACTGAAGCTTTCTTT

v_call: TRBV18
cdr3_length: 15
clone_size: once
d_call: NA
j_call: TRBJ1-1
cdr3_aa: CASSPGQGLNTEAFF
cdr3_nt: TGTGCCAGCTCACCAGGACAAGGACTGAACACTGAAGCTTTCTTT

v_call: TRBV9
cdr3_length: 16
clone_size: once
d_call: TRBD2
j_call: TRBJ2-1
cdr3_aa: CASSVEGGGFYNEQFF
cdr3_nt: TGTGCCAGCAGCGTAGAAGGCGGGGGGTTTTACAATGAGCAGTTCTTC

v_call: TRBV28
cdr3_length: 14
clone_size: NA
d_call: TRBD1
j_call: TRBJ2-7
cdr3_aa: CASSLLDRLDEQYF
cdr3_nt: TGTGCCAGCAGTTTATTGGACAGGTTGGACGAGCAGTACTTC

v_call: TRBV5-1
cdr3_length: 15
clone_size: NA
d_call: NA
j_call: TRBJ2-1
cdr3_aa: CASSLAGERLHVEFF
cdr3_nt: TGCGCCAGCAGCTTGGCCGGGGAGAGATTACATGTGGAGTTCTTC

v_call: TRBV25-1
cdr3_length: 15
clone_size: NA
d_call: NA
j_call: TRBJ2-2
cdr3_aa: CASSRGQLNTGELFF
cdr3_nt: TGTGCCAGCAGCCGCGGACAACTGAACACCGGGGAGCTGTTTTTT

v_call: TRBV4-1
cdr3_length: 21
clone_size: NA
d_call: TRBD1
j_call: TRBJ2-6
cdr3_aa: CASLDRFRGPPKGSGANVLTF
cdr3_nt: TGCGCCAGCCTCGATCGTTTCAGGGGGCCTCCAAAAGGCTCTGGGGCCAACGTCCTGACTTTC

v_call: TRBV11-2
cdr3_length: 16
clone_size: NA
d_call: NA
j_call: TRBJ2-4
cdr3_aa: CASSSRGALIENIQYF
cdr3_nt: TGTGCCAGCAGCTCCCGGGGGGCCCTGATCGAAAACATTCAGTACTTC

v_call: TRBV7-2
cdr3_length: 15
clone_size: NA
d_call: NA
j_call: TRBJ2-5
cdr3_aa: CASSLNLAQRETQYF
cdr3_nt: TGTGCCAGCAGCTTAAACCTAGCGCAGAGGGAGACCCAGTACTTC

v_call: TRBV2
cdr3_length: 12
clone_size: NA
d_call: NA
j_call: TRBJ1-5
cdr3_aa: CASSEASQPQHF
cdr3_nt: TGTGCCAGCAGTGAAGCCAGTCAGCCCCAGCATTTT

v_call: TRBV28
cdr3_length: 14
clone_size: once
d_call: TRBD1
j_call: TRBJ2-7
cdr3_aa: CASSLSHRGREQYF
cdr3_nt: TGTGCCAGCAGTTTATCCCACAGGGGAAGGGAGCAGTACTTC

v_call: TRBV5-1
cdr3_length: 16
clone_size: once
d_call: NA
j_call: TRBJ2-7
cdr3_aa: CASSWEPALFLYEQYF
cdr3_nt: TGCGCCAGCAGCTGGGAGCCCGCATTGTTTTTGTACGAGCAGTACTTC

v_call: TRBV9
cdr3_length: 12
clone_size: NA
d_call: NA
j_call: TRBJ1-2
cdr3_aa: CASSLPNYGYTF
cdr3_nt: TGTGCCAGCAGCCTCCCCAACTATGGCTACACCTTC

v_call: TRBV11-3
cdr3_length: 16
clone_size: few
d_call: NA
j_call: TRBJ1-2
cdr3_aa: CASSYRPQSGVYGYTF
cdr3_nt: TGTGCCAGCAGCTATAGGCCCCAGTCCGGGGTCTATGGCTACACCTTC

v_call: TRBV9
cdr3_length: 14
clone_size: NA
d_call: NA
j_call: TRBJ1-6
cdr3_aa: CASSVVGDNSPLHF
cdr3_nt: TGTGCCAGCAGCGTAGTCGGAGATAATTCACCCCTCCACTTT

v_call: TRBV4-1
cdr3_length: 17
clone_size: NA
d_call: NA
j_call: TRBJ1-4
cdr3_aa: CASSQDRAGTPEEKLFF
cdr3_nt: TGCGCCAGCAGCCAAGATCGAGCCGGGACACCGGAGGAAAAACTGTTTTTT

v_call: TRBV10-1
cdr3_length: 12
clone_size: NA
d_call: NA
j_call: TRBJ2-7
cdr3_aa: CASSPGGHEQYF
cdr3_nt: TGCGCCAGCAGTCCCGGCGGCCACGAGCAGTACTTC

v_call: TRBV5-1
cdr3_length: 16
clone_size: NA
d_call: TRBD2
j_call: TRBJ2-7
cdr3_aa: CASTLRGTSGSDEQYF
cdr3_nt: TGCGCCAGCACCTTGAGGGGGACTAGCGGGAGCGACGAGCAGTACTTC

v_call: TRBV7-6
cdr3_length: 15
clone_size: once
d_call: TRBD2
j_call: TRBJ2-5
cdr3_aa: CASSLVASGVETQYF
cdr3_nt: TGTGCCAGCAGCTTAGTTGCTAGCGGGGTGGAGACCCAGTACTTC

v_call: TRBV7-2
cdr3_length: 16
clone_size: NA
d_call: TRBD2
j_call: TRBJ2-3
cdr3_aa: CASSVGLATITDTQYF
cdr3_nt: TGTGCCAGCAGCGTAGGACTAGCGACAATCACAGATACGCAGTATTTT

v_call: TRBV15
cdr3_length: 13
clone_size: NA
d_call: NA
j_call: TRBJ2-3
cdr3_aa: CATSVRERDTQYF
cdr3_nt: TGTGCCACCAGCGTAAGGGAGAGGGATACGCAGTATTTT

v_call: TRBV29-1
cdr3_length: 11
clone_size: NA
d_call: NA
j_call: TRBJ2-7
cdr3_aa: CSVDQGYEQYF
cdr3_nt: TGCAGCGTTGATCAGGGCTACGAGCAGTACTTC

v_call: TRBV29-1
cdr3_length: 12
clone_size: NA
d_call: NA
j_call: TRBJ2-7
cdr3_aa: CSARTPSYEQYF
cdr3_nt: TGCAGCGCCCGGACTCCCTCCTACGAGCAGTACTTC

v_call: TRBV5-5
cdr3_length: 15
clone_size: NA
d_call: TRBD1
j_call: TRBJ1-2
cdr3_aa: CASSPRTGGNYGYTF
cdr3_nt: TGTGCCAGCAGCCCTAGGACAGGAGGGAACTATGGCTACACCTTC

v_call: TRBV30
cdr3_length: 15
clone_size: NA
d_call: NA
j_call: TRBJ2-7
cdr3_aa: CAWSSPRGERFEQYF
cdr3_nt: TGTGCCTGGAGCAGCCCCAGGGGGGAACGATTCGAGCAGTACTTC

v_call: TRBV7-9
cdr3_length: 15
clone_size: once
d_call: TRBD1
j_call: TRBJ1-2
cdr3_aa: CASSPGTGWDYGYTF
cdr3_nt: TGTGCCAGCAGCCCCGGGACAGGTTGGGACTATGGCTACACCTTC

v_call: TRBV4-2
cdr3_length: 15
clone_size: NA
d_call: TRBD2
j_call: TRBJ2-1
cdr3_aa: CASSPGGSSYNEQFF
cdr3_nt: TGTGCCAGCAGCCCCGGCGGGAGCTCCTACAATGAGCAGTTCTTC

v_call: TRBV11-2
cdr3_length: 14
clone_size: NA
d_call: NA
j_call: TRBJ2-5
cdr3_aa: CASSPLDSQETQYF
cdr3_nt: TGTGCCAGCAGCCCTCTGGACAGCCAAGAGACCCAGTACTTC

v_call: TRBV7-9
cdr3_length: 14
clone_size: NA
d_call: NA
j_call: TRBJ1-1
cdr3_aa: CASSFRGGETEAFF
cdr3_nt: TGTGCCAGCAGCTTCAGGGGAGGGGAGACTGAAGCTTTCTTT

v_call: TRBV30
cdr3_length: 12
clone_size: NA
d_call: TRBD1
j_call: TRBJ1-5
cdr3_aa: CAWGTDNQPQHF
cdr3_nt: TGTGCCTGGGGGACAGACAATCAGCCCCAGCATTTT